Each of the 8 T cell receptor beta chains below was sequenced from the same sample in a study of T cell clones after liver transplantation. The table came from immunoSEQ multiplex PCR; TCRdb's copy has only in-frame clones and leaves some out. The sample consists of about 99,000 clones, roughly 80% of them appearing once. Sequenced material: CD4+ T cells from blood, taken before liver transplant. Every receptor here comes from a human donor who received a liver transplant.

The V and J genes are TRBV2 and TRBJ2-5; either TRBD1 or TRBD2 may fit D (5 bases each). V shed 3 bases and J shed 2 bases, with 10 bases lying between them. Per the germline V gene, CDR1 is SNHLY and CDR2 is FYNNEI. This CDR3 contains 14 residues. CDR3 nucleotides: TGTGCCAGCAGTGAGAGGGACCTACAAGAGACCCAGTACTTC. This encodes CASSERDLQETQYF. Using reference TRBV2 and TRBJ2-5 for the parts outside the CDR3, the full variable domain is EPEVTQTPSHQVTQMGQEVILRCVPISNHLYFYWYRQILGQKVEFLVSFYNNEISEKSEIFDDQFSVERPDGSNFTLKIRSTKLEDSAMYFCASSERDLQETQYFGPGTRLLVL.

The chain employs TRBV18 and TRBJ2-5, with TRBD1 matching over 9 bases. The ends lost 4 bases at V and 2 bases at J; junction bases unmatched: 2. The CDR3 sequence is 14 residues long. The V gene's germline CDR1 is KGHSH and CDR2 LQKENI. The CDR3 spells CASSRGQGQETQYF. In nucleotides, the CDR3 is TGTGCCAGCTCACGTGGACAGGGGCAAGAGACCCAGTACTTC. The full variable domain, with the rest looked up from reference TRBV18 and TRBJ2-5, is NAGVMQNPRHLVRRRGQEARLRCSPMKGHSHVYWYRQLPEEGLKFMVYLQKENIIDESGMPKERFSAEFPKEGPSILRIQQVVRGDSAAYFCASSRGQGQETQYFGPGTRLLVL.

V gene TRBV7-9 combines with J gene TRBJ1-6, with D unclear. The CDR3 contains 15 residues. Looked up from germline, CDR1 is SEHNR and CDR2 is FQNEAQ (reference sequence). Trimming left V 5 bases short and J 12 bases short, with 20 bases between. The CDR3 region is CASSAKDMWPGPLHF. In DNA, the CDR3 is TGTGCCAGCAGCGCTAAGGATATGTGGCCGGGACCCCTCCACTTT.

The genes are TRBV7-2 and TRBJ2-7; D is perhaps TRBD2 (6 bases). From germline, CDR1 is SGHTA and CDR2 FQGNSA. This CDR3 has 16 residues. V was pared by 5 bases and J by 0 bases, with 17 bases between. CDR3 coding DNA: TGTGCCAGCAGCCGAGGGGCGGGGATGAGCTCCTACGAGCAGTACTTC. Translated: CASSRGAGMSSYEQYF. Full variable domain (outside the CDR3, taken from reference TRBV7-2 and TRBJ2-7): GAGVSQSPSNKVTEKGKDVELRCDPISGHTALYWYRQSLGQGLEFLIYFQGNSAPDKSGLPSDRFSAERTGGSVSTLTIQRTQQEDSAVYLCASSRGAGMSSYEQYFGPGTRLTVT.

The genes are TRBV11-1 and TRBJ2-3; a possible D gene is TRBD2 (5 bases). V shed 5 bases and J shed 4 bases, with 16 bases lying between them. Germline CDR1 SGHAT, CDR2 FQDESV (reference sequence). The CDR3 totals 15 residues. CDR3: CASSPRFEGADTQYF. CDR3 coding DNA: TGTGCCAGCAGCCCCAGGTTTGAGGGCGCAGATACGCAGTATTTT. The complete variable domain, with remaining parts taken from reference TRBV11-1 and TRBJ2-3, reads EAEVAQSPRYKITEKSQAVAFWCDPISGHATLYWYRQILGQGPELLVQFQDESVVDDSQLPKDRFSAERLKGVDSTLKIQPAELGDSAMYLCASSPRFEGADTQYFGPGTRLTVL.

The chain links TRBV10-3 to TRBJ2-7; 9 bases agree with TRBD1. Germline values: CDR1 ENHRY, CDR2 SYGVKD. The CDR3 has 17 residues. Trimming took 6 bases from V and 3 from J; bases not matched to a gene: 15. CDR3 protein: CAISSGTGNPRGYEQYF. In nucleotides, the CDR3 is TGTGCCATCAGCTCCGGGACAGGGAACCCTAGGGGCTACGAGCAGTACTTC.

This clone was observed a handful of times. The chain links TRBV9 to TRBJ1-5; D unresolved. The CDR3 is made up of 15 amino acids. The germline gives CDR1 SGDLS, CDR2 YYNGEE. With 0 bases removed from V and 2 bases from J, the gap between germline ends came to 9 bases. The CDR3 DNA reads as TGTGCCAGCAGCGTAGAGGCAGGACGCAATCAGCCCCAGCATTTT. This sequence encodes CASSVEAGRNQPQHF.

J is TRBJ2-6 and V is TRBV6-1; D not resolved. CDR1 MNHNS and CDR2 SASEGT come from the germline V gene. Between the trimmed V and J ends, which lost 2 bases and 0 bases, there was a span of 17 bases. The CDR3 loop spans 19 amino acids. CDR3 amino acids: CASSENDAFAISGANVLTF. The CDR3 bases are TGTGCCAGCAGTGAAAATGATGCGTTTGCAATCTCTGGGGCCAACGTCCTGACTTTC.